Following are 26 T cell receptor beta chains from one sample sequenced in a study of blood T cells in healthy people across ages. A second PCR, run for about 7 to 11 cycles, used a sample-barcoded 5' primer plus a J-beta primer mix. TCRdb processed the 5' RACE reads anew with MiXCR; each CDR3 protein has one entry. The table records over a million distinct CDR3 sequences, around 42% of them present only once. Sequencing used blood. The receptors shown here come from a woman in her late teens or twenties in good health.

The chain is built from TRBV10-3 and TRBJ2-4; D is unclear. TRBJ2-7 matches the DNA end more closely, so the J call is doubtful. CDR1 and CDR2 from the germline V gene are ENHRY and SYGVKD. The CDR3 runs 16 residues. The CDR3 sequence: CAISESGVTRNYEQYF. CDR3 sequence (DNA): TGTGCCATCAGTGAGAGTGGGGTGACCCGGAACTACGAGCAGTACTTC.

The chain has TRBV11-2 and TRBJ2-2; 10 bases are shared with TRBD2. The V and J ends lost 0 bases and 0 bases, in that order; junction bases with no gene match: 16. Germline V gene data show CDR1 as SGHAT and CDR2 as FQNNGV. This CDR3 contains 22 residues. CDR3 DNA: TGTGCCAGCAGCTTAGATCCCAGGCTAGCGGGAGACCCGTTCGCGAACACCGGGGAGCTGTTTTTT. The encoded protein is CASSLDPRLAGDPFANTGELFF.

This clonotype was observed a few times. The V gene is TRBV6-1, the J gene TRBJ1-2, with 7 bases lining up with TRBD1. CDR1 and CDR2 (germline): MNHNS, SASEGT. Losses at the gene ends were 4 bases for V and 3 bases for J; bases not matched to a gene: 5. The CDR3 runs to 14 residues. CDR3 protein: CASSGEGQDYGYTF. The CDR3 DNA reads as TGTGCCAGCAGTGGCGAAGGACAGGACTATGGCTACACCTTC.

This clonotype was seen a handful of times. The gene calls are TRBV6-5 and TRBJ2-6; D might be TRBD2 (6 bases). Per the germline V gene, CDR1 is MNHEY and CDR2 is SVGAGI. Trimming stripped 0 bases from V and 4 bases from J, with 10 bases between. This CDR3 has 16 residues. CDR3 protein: CASSYSGGTGANVLTF. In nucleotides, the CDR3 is TGTGCCAGCAGTTACTCGGGGGGAACCGGGGCCAACGTCCTGACTTTC.

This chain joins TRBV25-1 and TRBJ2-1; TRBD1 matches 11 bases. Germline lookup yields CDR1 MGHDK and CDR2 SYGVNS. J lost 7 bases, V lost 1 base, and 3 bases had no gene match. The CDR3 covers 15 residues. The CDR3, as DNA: TGTGCCAGCAGTGAATTCGGGGACAGGGGGAATGAGCAGTTCTTC. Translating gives CASSEFGDRGNEQFF.

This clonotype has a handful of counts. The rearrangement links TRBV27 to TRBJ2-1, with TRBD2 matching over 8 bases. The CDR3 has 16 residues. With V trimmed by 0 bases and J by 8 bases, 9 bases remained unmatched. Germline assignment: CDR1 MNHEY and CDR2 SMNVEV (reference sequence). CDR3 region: CASSLSPGGPDDEQFF. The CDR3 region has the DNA TGTGCCAGCAGTTTATCGCCGGGAGGGCCGGACGATGAGCAGTTCTTC.

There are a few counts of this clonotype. The DNA for the CDR3 is TGTGCCAGCAGCCCTTACGGGGGCACCTACGAGCAGTACTTC. It translates to CASSPYGGTYEQYF. The V and J genes are TRBV7-9 and TRBJ2-7; D tentatively reads TRBD1 or TRBD2 (6 bases each). There are 14 residues in the CDR3. CDR1 SEHNR and CDR2 FQNEAQ come from the germline V gene (reference sequence). Trimming took 5 bases from V and 2 from J, leaving 13 bases between them.

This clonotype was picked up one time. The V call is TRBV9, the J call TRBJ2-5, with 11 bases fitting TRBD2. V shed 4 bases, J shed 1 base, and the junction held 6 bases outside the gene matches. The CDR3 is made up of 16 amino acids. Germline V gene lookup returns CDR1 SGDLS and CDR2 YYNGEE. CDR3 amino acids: CASSPRLAGIQETQYF. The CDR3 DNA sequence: TGTGCCAGCAGCCCCCGACTAGCGGGGATCCAAGAGACCCAGTACTTC.

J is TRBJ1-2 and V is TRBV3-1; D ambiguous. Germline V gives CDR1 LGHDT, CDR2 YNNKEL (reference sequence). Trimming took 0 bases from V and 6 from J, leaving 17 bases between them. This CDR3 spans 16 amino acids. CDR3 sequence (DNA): TGTGCCAGCAGCCAAGATCTTCGTCTCAATGCGAATGGCTACACCTTC. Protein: CASSQDLRLNANGYTF.

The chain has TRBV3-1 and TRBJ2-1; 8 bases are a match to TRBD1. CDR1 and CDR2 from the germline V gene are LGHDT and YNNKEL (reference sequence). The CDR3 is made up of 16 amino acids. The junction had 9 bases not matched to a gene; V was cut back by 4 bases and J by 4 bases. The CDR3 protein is CASSLQGATGYNEQFF. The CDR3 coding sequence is TGTGCCAGCAGCCTCCAGGGGGCGACCGGGTACAATGAGCAGTTCTTC.

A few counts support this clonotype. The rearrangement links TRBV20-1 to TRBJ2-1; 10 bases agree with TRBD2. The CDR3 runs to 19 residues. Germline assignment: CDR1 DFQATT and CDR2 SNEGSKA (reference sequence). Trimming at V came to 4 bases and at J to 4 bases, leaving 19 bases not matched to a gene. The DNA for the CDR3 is TGCAGTGCTAAAGTTAGACGGGAAAATGAGCGGGAGGGTTACAATGAGCAGTTCTTC. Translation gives CSAKVRRENEREGYNEQFF.

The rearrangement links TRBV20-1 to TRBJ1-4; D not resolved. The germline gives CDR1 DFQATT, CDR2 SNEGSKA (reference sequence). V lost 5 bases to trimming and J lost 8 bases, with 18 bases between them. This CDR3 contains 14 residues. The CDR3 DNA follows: TGCAGTGCTTCCCGCCCCGAGTCGGGCGAAAAACTGTTTTTT. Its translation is CSASRPESGEKLFF.

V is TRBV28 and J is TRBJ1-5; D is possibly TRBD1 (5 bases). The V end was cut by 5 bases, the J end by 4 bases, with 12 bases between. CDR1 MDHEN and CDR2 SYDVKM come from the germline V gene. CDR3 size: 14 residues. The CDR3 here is CASSRRQINQPQHF. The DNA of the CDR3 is TGTGCCAGCAGTAGAAGACAGATTAATCAGCCCCAGCATTTT.

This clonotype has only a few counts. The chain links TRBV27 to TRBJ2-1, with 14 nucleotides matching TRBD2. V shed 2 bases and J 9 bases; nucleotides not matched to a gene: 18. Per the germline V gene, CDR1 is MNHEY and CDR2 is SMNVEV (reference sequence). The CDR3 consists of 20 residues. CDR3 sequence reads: CASSLPNFLGLAGVYSEQFF. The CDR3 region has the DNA TGTGCCAGCAGTTTACCGAACTTCCTGGGACTAGCGGGAGTGTATAGTGAGCAGTTCTTC.

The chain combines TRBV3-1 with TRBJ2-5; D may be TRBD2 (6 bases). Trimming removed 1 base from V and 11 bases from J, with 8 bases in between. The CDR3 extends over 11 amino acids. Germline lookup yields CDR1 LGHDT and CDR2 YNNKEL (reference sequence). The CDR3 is CASSQGRGQYF. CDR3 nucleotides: TGTGCCAGCAGCCAAGGCCGGGGGCAGTACTTC.

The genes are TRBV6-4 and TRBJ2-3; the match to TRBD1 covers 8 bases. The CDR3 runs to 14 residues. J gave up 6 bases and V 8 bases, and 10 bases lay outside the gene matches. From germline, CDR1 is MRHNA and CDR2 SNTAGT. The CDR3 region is CASSLRGPSDTQYF. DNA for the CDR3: TGTGCCAGCTCTCTCAGGGGGCCCTCGGATACGCAGTATTTT.

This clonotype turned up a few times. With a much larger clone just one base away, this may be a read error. Written as DNA, the CDR3 is TGCAGTGCCCACACCGCGGGGGGGCCCAATGAGCAGTACTTC. Translated, it gives CSAHTAGGPNEQYF. The genes are TRBV20-1 and TRBJ2-7; 9 nucleotides line up with TRBD2. The germline V gene encodes CDR1 DFQATT and CDR2 SNEGSKA (reference sequence). V lost 6 bases to trimming and J lost 7 bases; unmatched junction nucleotides: 13. CDR3 length: 14 residues.

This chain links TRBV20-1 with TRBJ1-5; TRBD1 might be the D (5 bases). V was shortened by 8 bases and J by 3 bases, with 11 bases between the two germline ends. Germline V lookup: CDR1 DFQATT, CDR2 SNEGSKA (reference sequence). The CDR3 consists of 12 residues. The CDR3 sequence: CSTRDSNQPQHF. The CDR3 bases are TGCAGTACCCGGGACTCCAATCAGCCCCAGCATTTT.

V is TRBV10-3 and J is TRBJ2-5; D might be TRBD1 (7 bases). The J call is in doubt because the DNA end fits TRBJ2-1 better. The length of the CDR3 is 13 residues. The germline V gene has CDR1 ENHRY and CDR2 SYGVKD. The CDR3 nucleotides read TGTGCCATCACTGCGGGACAGCAAGAGACCCAGTTCTTC. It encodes CAITAGQQETQFF.

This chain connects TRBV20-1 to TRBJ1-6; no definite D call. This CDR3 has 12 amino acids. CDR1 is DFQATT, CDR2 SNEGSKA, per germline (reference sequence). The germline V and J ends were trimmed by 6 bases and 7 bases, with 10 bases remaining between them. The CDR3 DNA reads TGCAGTGCGCCGACTTTAAATTCACCCCTCCACTTT. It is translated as CSAPTLNSPLHF.

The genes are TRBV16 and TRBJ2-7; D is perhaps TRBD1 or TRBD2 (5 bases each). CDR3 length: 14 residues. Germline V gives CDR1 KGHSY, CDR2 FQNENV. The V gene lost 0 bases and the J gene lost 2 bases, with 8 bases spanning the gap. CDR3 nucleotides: TGTGCCAGCAGCCAATCAAGGGGAGCCTACGAGCAGTACTTC. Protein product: CASSQSRGAYEQYF.

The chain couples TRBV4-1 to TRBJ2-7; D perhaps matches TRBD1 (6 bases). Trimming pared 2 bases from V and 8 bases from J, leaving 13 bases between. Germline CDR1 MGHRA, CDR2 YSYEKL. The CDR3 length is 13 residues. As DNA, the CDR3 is TGCGCCAGCAGCCAACCGTGGACAGATCAGCAGTACTTC. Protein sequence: CASSQPWTDQQYF.

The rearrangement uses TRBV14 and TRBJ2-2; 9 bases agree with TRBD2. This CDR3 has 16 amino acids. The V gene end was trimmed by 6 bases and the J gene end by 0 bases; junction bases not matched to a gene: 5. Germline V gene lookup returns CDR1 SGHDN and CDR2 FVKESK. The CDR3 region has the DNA TGTGCCAGCAGAGCTAGCGGGACGGCGAACACCGGGGAGCTGTTTTTT. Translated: CASRASGTANTGELFF.

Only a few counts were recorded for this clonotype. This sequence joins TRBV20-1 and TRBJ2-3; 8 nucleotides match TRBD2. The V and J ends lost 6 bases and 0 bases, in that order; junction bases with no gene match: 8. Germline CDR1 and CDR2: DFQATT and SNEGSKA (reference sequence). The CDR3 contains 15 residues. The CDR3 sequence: CSAKTSDPSTDTQYF. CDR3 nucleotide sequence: TGCAGTGCAAAGACTAGCGACCCTAGCACAGATACGCAGTATTTT.

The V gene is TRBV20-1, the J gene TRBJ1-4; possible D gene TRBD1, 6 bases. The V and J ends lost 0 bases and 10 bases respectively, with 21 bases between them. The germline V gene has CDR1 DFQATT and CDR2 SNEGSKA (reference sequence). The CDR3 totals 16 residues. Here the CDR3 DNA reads TGCAGTGCTAGAGATGGACCAGGGGTTGGTGAGGGAAAACTGTTTTTT. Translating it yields CSARDGPGVGEGKLFF.

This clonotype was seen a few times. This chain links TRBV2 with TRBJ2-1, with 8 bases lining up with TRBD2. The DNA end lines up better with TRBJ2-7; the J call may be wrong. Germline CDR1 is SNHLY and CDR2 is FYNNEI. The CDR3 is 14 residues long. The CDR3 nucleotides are TGTGCCAGCAGTGAGAGCGGGAGCTACAATGAGCAGTACTTC. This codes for CASSESGSYNEQYF.